The present TCR beta chain was sequenced within a study of control samples from healthy donors and cancer patients. The CDR3 covers 13 residues. The germline V and J ends were trimmed by 8 bases and 0 bases, with 9 bases remaining between them. Germline-derived CDR1 and CDR2 are SGHRS and YFSETQ. TCRdb keeps only in-frame clones here, not all; method: immunoSEQ multiplex PCR. Found here are fewer than 200,000 clones; the top ten clones hold roughly 2.2%. Material for sequencing was blood. V and J are TRBV5-1 and TRBJ1-5, with D perhaps TRBD1 (6 bases). The sequence came from a woman aged 25 to 39 in good health. Here the CDR3 reads CASSTGSNQPQHF. CDR3 in DNA: TGCGCCAGTTCGACAGGTAGCAATCAGCCCCAGCATTTT.